A selection of T cell receptor beta chains follows, all from one sample in a study of cytomegalovirus exposure and HLA in healthy donors. Measured with immunoSEQ multiplex PCR; TCRdb has only the in-frame clones, and not every one. The sample contains some 150,000 clones, approximately 79% of which appear only once. Material: PBMCs. Receptor source: a woman in her 50s in good health and CMV-seropositive. CDR3s include the opening cysteine and the closing phenylalanine or tryptophan. The D gene is left open where the match is weak. Some rows have no size entry. The others give once, few or many, or a class for an expanded clone.

V gene: TRBV15; clone size: .; J gene: TRBJ1-3; D gene: .; CDR3 protein: CATSRDIGGNTIYF; CDR3 DNA: TGTGCCACCAGCAGAGATATCGGTGGAAACACCATATATTTT
V gene: TRBV5-4; clone size: once; J gene: TRBJ2-2; D gene: .; CDR3 protein: CASSLERGPGELFF; CDR3 DNA: TGTGCCAGCAGCTTGGAGCGAGGCCCCGGGGAGCTGTTTTTT
V gene: TRBV10-3; clone size: .; J gene: TRBJ2-7; D gene: .; CDR3 protein: CAISPKAEGREQYF; CDR3 DNA: TGTGCCATCAGTCCCAAAGCGGAGGGGCGCGAGCAGTACTTC
V gene: TRBV5-1; clone size: .; J gene: TRBJ1-2; D gene: .; CDR3 protein: CASSWRGGGDGYTF; CDR3 DNA: TGCGCCAGCAGCTGGAGAGGGGGGGGTGATGGCTACACCTTC
V gene: TRBV29-1; clone size: .; J gene: TRBJ2-7; D gene: TRBD1; CDR3 protein: CSVETGTGDSDEQYF; CDR3 DNA: TGCAGCGTGGAAACCGGGACAGGGGATAGCGACGAGCAGTACTTC
V gene: TRBV6-1; clone size: .; J gene: TRBJ2-3; D gene: .; CDR3 protein: CASTGGVPDTQYF; CDR3 DNA: TGTGCCAGCACCGGCGGGGTCCCAGATACGCAGTATTTT
V gene: TRBV14; clone size: .; J gene: TRBJ1-2; D gene: .; CDR3 protein: CASSRQDSYGYTF; CDR3 DNA: TGTGCCAGCAGCCGACAGGACAGCTATGGCTACACCTTC
V gene: TRBV19; clone size: .; J gene: TRBJ1-5; D gene: .; CDR3 protein: CASSSREGNQPQHF; CDR3 DNA: TGTGCCAGTAGTTCCAGGGAAGGCAATCAGCCCCAGCATTTT
V gene: TRBV27; clone size: .; J gene: TRBJ2-3; D gene: .; CDR3 protein: CASSSLLTDTQYF; CDR3 DNA: TGTGCCAGCAGTTCCCTCCTCACAGATACGCAGTATTTT
V gene: TRBV7-9; clone size: once; J gene: TRBJ2-7; D gene: TRBD1; CDR3 protein: CASSFDREVDEQYF; CDR3 DNA: TGTGCCAGCAGCTTCGACAGGGAAGTAGACGAGCAGTACTTC
V gene: TRBV5-6; clone size: .; J gene: TRBJ2-1; D gene: TRBD1; CDR3 protein: CASSPGTAYNEQFF; CDR3 DNA: TGTGCCAGCAGCCCCGGGACAGCCTACAATGAGCAGTTCTTC
V gene: TRBV18; clone size: .; J gene: TRBJ2-2; D gene: TRBD1; CDR3 protein: CASSPSQGSATGELFF; CDR3 DNA: TGTGCCAGCTCACCCTCACAGGGGAGTGCCACCGGGGAGCTGTTTTTT
V gene: TRBV7-9; clone size: .; J gene: TRBJ1-6; D gene: TRBD1; CDR3 protein: CASSSPDRARSPLHF; CDR3 DNA: TGTGCCAGCAGTTCCCCAGACAGGGCGAGGTCACCCCTCCACTTT
V gene: TRBV6-1; clone size: few; J gene: TRBJ2-3; D gene: TRBD2; CDR3 protein: CASSEMVAGGTDTQYF; CDR3 DNA: TGTGCCAGCAGTGAAATGGTAGCGGGGGGCACAGATACGCAGTATTTT
V gene: TRBV7-2; clone size: .; J gene: TRBJ2-1; D gene: .; CDR3 protein: CASSLAYGPYNEQFF; CDR3 DNA: TGTGCCAGCAGCTTAGCGTATGGGCCTTACAATGAGCAGTTCTTC
V gene: TRBV2; clone size: .; J gene: TRBJ2-7; D gene: .; CDR3 protein: CASSVVGDEQYF; CDR3 DNA: TGTGCCAGCAGTGTGGTAGGGGACGAGCAGTACTTC
V gene: TRBV6-5; clone size: .; J gene: TRBJ2-7; D gene: TRBD2; CDR3 protein: CASSLASGGSEQYF; CDR3 DNA: TGTGCCAGCAGTCTAGCTAGCGGGGGTAGTGAGCAGTACTTC